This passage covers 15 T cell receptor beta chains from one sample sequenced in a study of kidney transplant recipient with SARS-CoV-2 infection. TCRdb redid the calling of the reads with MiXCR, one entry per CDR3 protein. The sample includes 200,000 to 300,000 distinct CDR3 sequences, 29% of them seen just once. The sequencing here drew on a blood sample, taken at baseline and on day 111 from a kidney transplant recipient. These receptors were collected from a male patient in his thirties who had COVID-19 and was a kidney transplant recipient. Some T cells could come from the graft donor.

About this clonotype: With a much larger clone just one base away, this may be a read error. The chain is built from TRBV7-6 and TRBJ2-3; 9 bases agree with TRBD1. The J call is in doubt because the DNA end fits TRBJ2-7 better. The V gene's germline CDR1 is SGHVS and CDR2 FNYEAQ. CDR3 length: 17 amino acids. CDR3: CASSPFPTQGARGGQYF. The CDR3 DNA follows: TGTGCCAGCAGCCCATTCCCGACACAGGGGGCGCGTGGCGGGCAGTACTTC.

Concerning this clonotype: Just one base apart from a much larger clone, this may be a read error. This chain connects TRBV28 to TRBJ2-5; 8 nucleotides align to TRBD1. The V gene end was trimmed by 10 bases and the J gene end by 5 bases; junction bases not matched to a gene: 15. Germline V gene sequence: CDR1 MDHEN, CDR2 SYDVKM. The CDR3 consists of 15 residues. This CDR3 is CATKEQGGVRETQYF. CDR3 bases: TGTGCCACCAAGGAACAGGGGGGCGTGCGCGAGACCCAGTACTTC.

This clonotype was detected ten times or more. The CDR3 sequence is CASSLQGSGNTIYF. The CDR3 DNA reads TGCGCCAGCAGCTTGCAGGGCTCTGGAAACACCATATATTTT. The genes are TRBV5-1 and TRBJ1-3; possibly TRBD1 for D (5 bases). Per the germline V gene, CDR1 is SGHRS and CDR2 is YFSETQ. CDR3 length: 14 amino acids. V lost 1 base to trimming and J lost 0 bases, with 5 bases between them.

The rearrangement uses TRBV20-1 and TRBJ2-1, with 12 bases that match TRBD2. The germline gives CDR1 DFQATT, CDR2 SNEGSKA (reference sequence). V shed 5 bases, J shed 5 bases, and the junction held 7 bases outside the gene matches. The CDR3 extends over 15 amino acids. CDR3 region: CSARSRTSGNNEQFF. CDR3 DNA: TGCAGTGCTCGATCCAGGACTAGCGGGAACAATGAGCAGTTCTTC.

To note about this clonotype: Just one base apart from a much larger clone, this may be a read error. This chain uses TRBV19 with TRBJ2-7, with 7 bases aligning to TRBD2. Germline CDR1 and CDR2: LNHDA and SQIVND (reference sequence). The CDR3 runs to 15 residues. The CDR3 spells CASSVGLFVSYGQYF. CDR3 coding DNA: TGTGCCAGTAGTGTGGGACTATTTGTTTCCTACGGGCAGTACTTC.

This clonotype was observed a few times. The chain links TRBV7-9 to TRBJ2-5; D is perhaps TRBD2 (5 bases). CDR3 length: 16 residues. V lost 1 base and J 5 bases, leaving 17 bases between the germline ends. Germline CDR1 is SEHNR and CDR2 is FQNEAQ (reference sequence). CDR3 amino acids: CASSLVGLGDLETQYF. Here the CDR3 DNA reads TGTGCCAGCAGCTTAGTTGGGTTGGGAGATTTGGAGACCCAGTACTTC.

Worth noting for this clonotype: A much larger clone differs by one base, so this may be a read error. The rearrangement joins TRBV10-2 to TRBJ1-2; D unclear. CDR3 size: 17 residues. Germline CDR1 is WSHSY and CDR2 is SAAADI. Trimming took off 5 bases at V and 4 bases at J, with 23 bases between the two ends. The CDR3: CASSTSNTSRKTYGYTF. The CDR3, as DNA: TGCGCCAGCAGTACGTCCAACACTTCTAGAAAGACCTATGGCTACACCTTC.

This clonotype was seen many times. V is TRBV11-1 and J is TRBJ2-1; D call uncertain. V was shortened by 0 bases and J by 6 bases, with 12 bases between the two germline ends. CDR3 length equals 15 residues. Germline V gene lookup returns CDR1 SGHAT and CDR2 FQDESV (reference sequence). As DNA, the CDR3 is TGTGCCAGCAGCTTAGCCCCTACAGAGGTCAATGAGCAGTTCTTC. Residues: CASSLAPTEVNEQFF.

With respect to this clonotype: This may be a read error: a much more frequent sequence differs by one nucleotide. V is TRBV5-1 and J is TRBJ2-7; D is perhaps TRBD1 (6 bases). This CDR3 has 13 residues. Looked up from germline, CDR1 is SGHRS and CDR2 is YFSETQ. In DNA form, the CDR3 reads TGCGCCAGCAGCCGTGGGGACATCTACGAGCAGCACTTC. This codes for CASSRGDIYEQHF.

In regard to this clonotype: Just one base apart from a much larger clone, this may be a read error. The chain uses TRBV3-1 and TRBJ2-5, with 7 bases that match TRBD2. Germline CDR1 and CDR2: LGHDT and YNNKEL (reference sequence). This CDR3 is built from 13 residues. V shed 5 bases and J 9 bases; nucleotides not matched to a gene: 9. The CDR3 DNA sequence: TGTGCCAGCAGCTATCCACGGGGGGAGTCCCAGTACTTC. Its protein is CASSYPRGESQYF.

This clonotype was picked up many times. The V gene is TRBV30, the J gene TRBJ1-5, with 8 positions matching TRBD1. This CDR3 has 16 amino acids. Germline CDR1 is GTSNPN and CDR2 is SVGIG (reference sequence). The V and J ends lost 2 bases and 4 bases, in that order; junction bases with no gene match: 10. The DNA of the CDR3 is TGTGCCTGGAGTTCCTCAGGACAGGGCTTTAATCAGCCCCAGCATTTT. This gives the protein CAWSSSGQGFNQPQHF.

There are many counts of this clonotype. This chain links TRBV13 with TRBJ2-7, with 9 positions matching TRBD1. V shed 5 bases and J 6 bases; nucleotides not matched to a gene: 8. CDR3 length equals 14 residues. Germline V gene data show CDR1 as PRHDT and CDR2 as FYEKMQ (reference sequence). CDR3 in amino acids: CASSTMGTGTEQYF. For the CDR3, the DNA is TGTGCCAGCAGCACAATGGGGACAGGGACCGAGCAGTACTTC.

CDR3 loop: CASSVLPSVGLDNEQFF. CDR3 bases: TGTGCCAGCAGTGTTCTTCCTAGCGTGGGTTTGGACAATGAGCAGTTCTTC. The chain has TRBV2 and TRBJ2-1; TRBD2 might be the D (6 bases). The CDR3 runs to 17 residues. The germline V and J ends were trimmed by 4 bases and 5 bases, with 21 bases remaining between them. Looked up from germline, CDR1 is SNHLY and CDR2 is FYNNEI.

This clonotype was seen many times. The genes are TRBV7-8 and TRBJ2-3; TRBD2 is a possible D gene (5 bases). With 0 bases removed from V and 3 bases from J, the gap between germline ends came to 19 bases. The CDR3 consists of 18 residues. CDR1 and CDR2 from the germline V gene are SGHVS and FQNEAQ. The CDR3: CASSLAFGTRGRTDTQYF. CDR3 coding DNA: TGTGCCAGCAGCTTAGCCTTTGGCACCCGGGGAAGGACAGATACGCAGTATTTT.

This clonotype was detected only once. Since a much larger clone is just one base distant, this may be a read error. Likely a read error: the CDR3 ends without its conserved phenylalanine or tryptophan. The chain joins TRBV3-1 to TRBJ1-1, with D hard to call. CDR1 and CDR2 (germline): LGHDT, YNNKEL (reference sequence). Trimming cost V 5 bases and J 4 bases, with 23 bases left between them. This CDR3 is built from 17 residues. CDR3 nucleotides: TGTGCCAGCAGCAAATACCGTCCCATTTCAATTCGCACTGAAGCTTTCTGT. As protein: CASSKYRPISIRTEAFC.